The next 22 T cell receptor beta chains were all read from a single sample in a study of cytomegalovirus exposure and HLA in healthy donors. Primers included in the PCR were 60 Vbeta and 13 Jbeta primers. Here immunoSEQ multiplex PCR was the method, and the copy in TCRdb shows in-frame clones only, minus some. The data contain about 170,000 clones, about four fifths of them singletons. Sequencing was done on a sample of PBMCs. These receptors originate from a woman aged 18 to 35 in good health and CMV-seronegative.

CDR3 nucleotides: TGTGCCAGCAGCCGAAGGACTAGCTCATCGATCCAAGAGACCCAGTACTTC. Amino acid sequence: CASSRRTSSSIQETQYF. The chain couples TRBV11-3 to TRBJ2-5, with TRBD2 matching 8 bases. The CDR3 spans 17 residues. J gave up 1 base and V 5 bases, and 12 bases lay outside the gene matches. Germline V CDR1 and CDR2: SGHNT, YENEEA.

The gene calls are TRBV7-2 and TRBJ2-1; no clear D gene. The germline V gene has CDR1 SGHTA and CDR2 FQGNSA. V was trimmed by 0 bases and J by 7 bases, leaving 7 bases between them. CDR3 length: 13 amino acids. The CDR3 protein is CASSLARMNEQFF. CDR3 sequence (DNA): TGTGCCAGCAGCTTAGCGCGGATGAATGAGCAGTTCTTC.

The chain is built from TRBV11-3 and TRBJ2-2; 8 nucleotides agree with TRBD2. Trimming removed 7 bases from V and 2 bases from J; junction bases left unmatched: 12. Germline loops: CDR1 SGHNT, CDR2 YENEEA. The CDR3 covers 17 residues. CDR3 coding DNA: TGTGCCAGCACCCCTCCGGGGGGGGGACCAAACACCGGGGAGCTGTTTTTT. Protein product: CASTPPGGGPNTGELFF.

Only a few counts were recorded for this clone. The J gene is TRBJ1-2, the V gene TRBV28; D unresolved. V was shortened by 5 bases and J by 5 bases, with 18 bases between the two germline ends. The CDR3 has 15 residues. Per the germline V gene, CDR1 is MDHEN and CDR2 is SYDVKM. The CDR3 DNA is TGTGCCAGCAGTCTCCTACCCGCCGCGGGTTATGGCTACACCTTC. Translating it yields CASSLLPAAGYGYTF.

This clone was observed a single time. The rearrangement uses TRBV28 and TRBJ2-2, with D tentatively TRBD1 (5 bases). The CDR3 totals 15 residues. Deletions cut 6 bases from V and 5 bases from J, with 16 bases between. Germline assignment: CDR1 MDHEN and CDR2 SYDVKM. The CDR3 here is CASSLSQGFTGELFF. CDR3 in DNA: TGTGCCAGCAGCTTGTCCCAGGGCTTTACCGGGGAGCTGTTTTTT.

This clone has just one count. This chain uses TRBV5-1 with TRBJ2-7, with TRBD2 matching over 8 bases. V trimming: 6 bases; J trimming: 3 bases; junction bases outside the gene matches: 8. The CDR3 totals 14 residues. In germline, CDR1 is SGHRS, CDR2 YFSETQ. The CDR3 spells CASTRGGDYYEQYF. DNA of the CDR3: TGCGCCAGCACTCGGGGGGGGGACTACTACGAGCAGTACTTC. The whole variable domain, remainder taken from reference TRBV5-1 and TRBJ2-7, is KAGVTQTPRYLIKTRGQQVTLSCSPISGHRSVSWYQQTPGQGLQFLFEYFSETQRNKGNFPGRFSGRQFSNSRSEMNVSTLELGDSALYLCASTRGGDYYEQYFGPGTRLTVT.

The rearrangement uses TRBV11-2 and TRBJ1-1; D remains unclear. CDR3 length equals 13 residues. Germline CDR1 is SGHAT and CDR2 is FQNNGV. Trimming cost V 0 bases and J 9 bases, with 11 bases left between them. The CDR3: CASSLDVLAKAFF. In nucleotides, the CDR3 is TGTGCCAGCAGCTTAGATGTCCTGGCAAAAGCTTTCTTT.

The V and J genes are TRBV28 and TRBJ2-5; the D gene is possibly TRBD2 (5 bases). The CDR3 has 13 residues. The ends were cut back, 9 bases at V and 2 bases at J, with 13 bases in the middle. Germline V gene data show CDR1 as MDHEN and CDR2 as SYDVKM. The CDR3 sequence: CASKSGRQETQYF. Here the CDR3 DNA reads TGTGCCAGTAAGAGCGGTCGGCAAGAGACCCAGTACTTC.

In its sample, this clone was seen once. The chain employs TRBV27 and TRBJ2-6; D may be TRBD1 (6 bases). V gave up 6 bases and J gave up 12 bases, with 15 bases separating them. The CDR3 is 13 amino acids. Per germline, CDR1 MNHEY and CDR2 SMNVEV (reference sequence). DNA of the CDR3: TGTGCCAGCAGCTCCCGGACAGCGGTCGTCCTGACTTTC. It yields the protein CASSSRTAVVLTF.

The V gene is TRBV28, the J gene TRBJ1-3; a possible D gene is TRBD1 (5 bases). Trimming pared 7 bases from V and 4 bases from J, leaving 17 bases between. Germline V gene data show CDR1 as MDHEN and CDR2 as SYDVKM. The CDR3 is 15 amino acids. The CDR3 is CASTSPGYGGNTIYF. The DNA for the CDR3 is TGTGCCAGCACCTCCCCAGGGTACGGAGGAAACACCATATATTTT.

This clone has only a few counts. V and J are TRBV7-9 and TRBJ2-5; perhaps TRBD1 as D (7 bases). Germline values: CDR1 SEHNR, CDR2 FQNEAQ (reference sequence). The CDR3 extends over 14 amino acids. Deletions cut 5 bases from V and 5 bases from J, with 15 bases between. DNA of the CDR3: TGTGCCAGCAGCAACAGGGGACTGGGTGAGACCCAGTACTTC. Its protein is CASSNRGLGETQYF.

The chain uses TRBV7-8 and TRBJ2-7; tentatively, D is TRBD1 (6 bases). The germline V gene encodes CDR1 SGHVS and CDR2 FQNEAQ. This CDR3 has 14 amino acids. The germline V and J ends were trimmed by 5 bases and 6 bases, with 17 bases remaining between them. The CDR3 nucleotides are TGTGCCAGCAGCCTAAACGGACAGTTGGTCGAGCAGTACTTC. This sequence encodes CASSLNGQLVEQYF. Filled out from reference TRBV7-8 and TRBJ2-7, the complete variable domain reads GAGVSQSPRYKVAKRGQDVALRCDPISGHVSLFWYQQALGQGPEFLTYFQNEAQLDKSGLPSDRFFAERPEGSVSTLKIQRTQQEDSAVYLCASSLNGQLVEQYFGPGTRLTVT.

This clone was counted only a few times. The chain employs TRBV23-1 and TRBJ2-7, with 9 positions matching TRBD2. TRBV23-1 is annotated as an ORF whose role is uncertain. The CDR3 has 15 residues. V lost 2 bases and J lost 1; bases outside the gene matches: 3. The CDR3 reads CASSQGLAGSYEQYF. For the CDR3, the DNA is TGCGCCAGCAGTCAAGGTCTAGCGGGGTCCTACGAGCAGTACTTC.

The V call is TRBV19, the J call TRBJ2-5; 8 positions agree with TRBD1. Germline V gene data show CDR1 as LNHDA and CDR2 as SQIVND (reference sequence). The CDR3 totals 14 residues. Trimming removed 6 bases from V and 5 bases from J; junction bases left unmatched: 8. The CDR3 nucleotides read TGTGCCAGTAGCCCCTCAGGGGGCCGCGAGACCCAGTACTTC. This codes for CASSPSGGRETQYF.

In its sample, this clone was seen a few times. The genes are TRBV27 and TRBJ2-1; 7 nucleotides line up with TRBD2. Germline V gene data show CDR1 as MNHEY and CDR2 as SMNVEV (reference sequence). The CDR3 runs 15 residues. The junction had 6 bases not matched to a gene; V was cut back by 7 bases and J by 0 bases. DNA of the CDR3: TGTGCCAGCACCTCGGGGGGAAGCTCCTACAATGAGCAGTTCTTC. Amino acids: CASTSGGSSYNEQFF.

The chain carries TRBV27 and TRBJ2-6, with D perhaps matching TRBD1 (5 bases). CDR3 size: 16 residues. The germline V and J ends were trimmed by 6 bases and 3 bases, with 15 bases remaining between them. Germline V gene data show CDR1 as MNHEY and CDR2 as SMNVEV (reference sequence). For the CDR3, the DNA is TGTGCCAGCAGACCACAGGTAATTGGTGGGGCCAACGTCCTGACTTTC. The encoded protein is CASRPQVIGGANVLTF.

This clone was recorded a few times. CDR3 sequence reads: CASSYINSNTEAFF. For the CDR3, the DNA is TGTGCCAGCAGTTACATTAACTCGAACACTGAAGCTTTCTTT. The chain has TRBV6-6 and TRBJ1-1; D is unclear. Trimming took 2 bases from V and 1 from J, leaving 8 bases between them. CDR1 is MNHNY and CDR2 is SVGAGI in the germline V gene (reference sequence). This CDR3 comprises 14 residues.

The chain has TRBV9 and TRBJ2-5; 9 nucleotides match TRBD1. CDR3 length equals 16 residues. Germline CDR1 and CDR2: SGDLS and YYNGEE. The J segment lost 4 bases and the V segment lost 2 bases, leaving 9 bases of the junction unmatched. CDR3: CASSVLGGQGGETQYF. The DNA of the CDR3 is TGTGCCAGCAGCGTCCTAGGGGGACAGGGAGGAGAGACCCAGTACTTC. Combining the CDR3 with reference TRBV9 and TRBJ2-5 gives the whole variable domain DSGVTQTPKHLITATGQRVTLRCSPRSGDLSVYWYQQSLDQGLQFLIQYYNGEERAKGNILERFSAQQFPDLHSELNLSSLELGDSALYFCASSVLGGQGGETQYFGPGTRLLVL.

The CDR3 loop is CASSSRGTGKVGELFF. The DNA for the CDR3 is TGCGCCAGCAGCTCCAGGGGGACAGGGAAGGTCGGGGAGCTGTTTTTT. The V gene is TRBV4-1, the J gene TRBJ2-2, with 9 bases identical to TRBD1. CDR1 is MGHRA, CDR2 YSYEKL, per germline. The CDR3 is 16 residues long. V shed 5 bases, J shed 7 bases, and the junction held 11 bases outside the gene matches.

The genes are TRBV29-1 and TRBJ2-2; 7 nucleotides agree with TRBD1. After removal of 7 bases from V and 0 bases from J, the junction contained 8 bases not matched to a gene. This CDR3 is 15 amino acids long. CDR1 is SQVTM and CDR2 is ANQGSEA in the germline V gene. In DNA, the CDR3 is TGCAGCGCGTCTCAGACAGGGACGAACACCGGGGAGCTGTTTTTT. Amino acid sequence: CSASQTGTNTGELFF.

The chain combines TRBV28 with TRBJ2-5; TRBD1 matches at 10 bases. CDR3 size: 15 residues. Germline V lookup: CDR1 MDHEN, CDR2 SYDVKM. Trimming cost V 5 bases and J 5 bases; bases outside gene matches: 8. This chain's CDR3 is CASSIRRTGGETQYF. CDR3 DNA: TGTGCCAGCAGTATCCGGAGGACAGGGGGTGAGACCCAGTACTTC. The complete variable domain, with remaining parts taken from reference TRBV28 and TRBJ2-5, reads DVKVTQSSRYLVKRTGEKVFLECVQDMDHENMFWYRQDPGLGLRLIYFSYDVKMKEKGDIPEGYSVSREKKERFSLILESASTNQTSMYLCASSIRRTGGETQYFGPGTRLLVL.

This clone occurred once. This chain connects TRBV19 to TRBJ2-7, with a tentative D call TRBD1 (6 bases). CDR1 is LNHDA and CDR2 is SQIVND in the germline V gene (reference sequence). This CDR3 comprises 14 residues. Trimming removed 4 bases from V and 2 bases from J, with 12 bases in between. The CDR3 loop reads CASSTRGRAYEQYF. The CDR3 region has the DNA TGTGCCAGTAGTACCAGGGGCCGCGCCTACGAGCAGTACTTC.